The 26 T cell receptor beta chains reported below all come from one sample, sequenced in a study of circulating tumor DNA in untreated peripheral T-cell lymphoma. Measured with immunoSEQ multiplex PCR; TCRdb has only the in-frame clones, and not every one. Among around 10,000 clones, about 75% were seen once, and the ten largest hold 25% to 40%. The sample comprised tumor tissue. Source of these receptors: a human donor with peripheral T-cell lymphoma.

This clone has only a few counts. This chain connects TRBV15 to TRBJ2-7; 9 bases are a match to TRBD1. Trimming cost V 0 bases and J 4 bases; bases outside gene matches: 4. The CDR3 loop spans 15 amino acids. From germline, CDR1 is LNHNV and CDR2 YYDKDF (reference sequence). CDR3 coding DNA: TGTGCCACCAGCAGAGAACAGGGGGCGGTTTACGAGCAGTACTTC. Translation: CATSREQGAVYEQYF.

V is TRBV18 and J is TRBJ1-1; maybe TRBD1 (5 bases). The germline V and J ends were trimmed by 0 bases and 1 base, with 12 bases remaining between them. From germline, CDR1 is KGHSH and CDR2 LQKENI. CDR3 length equals 16 residues. The CDR3 DNA follows: TGTGCCAGCTCACCACCGGGCTCAGGGCCGAACACTGAAGCTTTCTTT. The encoded protein is CASSPPGSGPNTEAFF.

This clone was picked up a small number of times. The chain combines TRBV19 with TRBJ1-1; no clear D. Trimming took off 6 bases at V and 0 bases at J, with 11 bases between the two ends. This CDR3 contains 14 residues. Looked up from germline, CDR1 is LNHDA and CDR2 is SQIVND (reference sequence). The CDR3 here is CASRQRALNTEAFF. CDR3 bases: TGTGCCAGTAGGCAGCGGGCCCTGAACACTGAAGCTTTCTTT.

The chain recombines TRBV10-2 with TRBJ1-6, with D possibly matching TRBD1 (5 bases). The V gene lost 4 bases and the J gene lost 7 bases, with 11 bases spanning the gap. The CDR3 runs to 14 residues. The V gene's germline CDR1 is WSHSY and CDR2 SAAADI. CDR3 protein: CASSVAGRNSPLHF. CDR3 nucleotide sequence: TGCGCCAGCAGTGTGGCAGGGAGGAATTCACCCCTCCACTTT.

This chain connects TRBV4-1 to TRBJ2-3, with 11 bases identical to TRBD2. Germline lookup yields CDR1 MGHRA and CDR2 YSYEKL. The V and J ends lost 3 bases and 6 bases, in that order; junction bases with no gene match: 5. The CDR3 runs 15 residues. CDR3 region: CASSHSTSGADTQYF. CDR3 bases: TGCGCCAGCAGCCACTCGACTAGCGGGGCCGATACGCAGTATTTT.

V usage is TRBV11-3 and J usage is TRBJ2-5; D not resolved. The CDR3 covers 14 residues. Trimming took off 2 bases at V and 5 bases at J, with 12 bases between the two ends. The germline CDR1 and CDR2 sequences are SGHNT and YENEEA. Written as DNA, the CDR3 is TGTGCCAGCAGCTTAAATTCGGCCGGGGAGACCCAGTACTTC. It yields the protein CASSLNSAGETQYF. The variable domain in full, completed from reference TRBV11-3 and TRBJ2-5, reads EAGVVQSPRYKIIEKKQPVAFWCNPISGHNTLYWYLQNLGQGPELLIRYENEEAVDDSQLPKDRFSAERLKGVDSTLKIQPAELGDSAVYLCASSLNSAGETQYFGPGTRLLVL.

This clone was seen a handful of times. The chain joins TRBV15 to TRBJ2-7; possibly TRBD2 for D (5 bases). CDR1 and CDR2 from the germline V gene are LNHNV and YYDKDF (reference sequence). There are 15 residues in the CDR3. V lost 5 bases and J lost 5, with 19 bases in between. The CDR3 loop reads CATSFRRENKHEQYF. CDR3 DNA sequence: TGTGCCACCAGCTTTCGTCGGGAAAACAAACACGAGCAGTACTTC.

This clone was seen more than once but under ten times. The chain joins TRBV6-8 to TRBJ1-1; D not certain. Trimming stripped 7 bases from V and 5 bases from J, with 14 bases between. There are 13 residues in the CDR3. Germline assignment: CDR1 MNHGY and CDR2 SAAAGT. The CDR3 protein is CASTRTPGTEAFF. In DNA, the CDR3 is TGTGCCAGCACGAGGACTCCGGGGACTGAAGCTTTCTTT.

This clone has only a few counts. The CDR3 DNA follows: TGTGCCAGCAGCTCCACCACTAGACAAGAGACCCAGTACTTC. It specifies CASSSTTRQETQYF. The chain carries TRBV11-3 and TRBJ2-5; tentatively, D is TRBD2 (5 bases). The CDR3 has 14 residues. Germline assignment: CDR1 SGHNT and CDR2 YENEEA. The V and J ends lost 4 bases and 2 bases respectively, with 11 bases between them.

The V call is TRBV12-5, the J call TRBJ1-2; D uncertain. CDR3 length: 12 residues. V lost 6 bases and J 1 base, leaving 6 bases between the germline ends. Germline CDR1 is LGHNT and CDR2 is FRNRAP. The CDR3 protein is CASGQSNYGYTF. For the CDR3, the DNA is TGTGCTAGTGGGCAGAGTAACTATGGCTACACCTTC. The full variable domain, with the rest looked up from reference TRBV12-5 and TRBJ1-2, is DARVTQTPRHKVTEMGQEVTMRCQPILGHNTVFWYRQTMMQGLELLAYFRNRAPLDDSGMPKDRFSAEMPDATLATLKIQPSEPRDSAVYFCASGQSNYGYTFGSGTRLTVV.

V gene TRBV6-8 combines with J gene TRBJ1-4; no definite D call. V lost 2 bases to trimming and J lost 0 bases, with 4 bases between them. Germline V gene lookup returns CDR1 MNHGY and CDR2 SAAAGT. CDR3 length equals 14 residues. CDR3 in amino acids: CASSYGATNEKLFF. Here the CDR3 DNA reads TGTGCCAGCAGTTACGGCGCAACTAATGAAAAACTGTTTTTT.

The rearrangement links TRBV10-2 to TRBJ2-2; no firm D call. With 8 bases removed from V and 7 bases from J, the gap between germline ends came to 14 bases. This CDR3 comprises 13 residues. Germline CDR1 reads WSHSY; CDR2 reads SAAADI. The CDR3 DNA sequence: TGCGCCAGCGGGGATTCGATTTTCGGGGAGCTGTTTTTT. Its protein is CASGDSIFGELFF.

This clone has only one observation. The J gene is TRBJ2-5, the V gene TRBV18; 8 nucleotides align to TRBD1. With 1 base clipped from V and 3 bases from J, the junction kept 1 base outside the gene matches. This CDR3 spans 14 amino acids. CDR1 and CDR2 from the germline V gene are KGHSH and LQKENI. CDR3 in DNA: TGTGCCAGCTCACCACGACAGGGGAAAGAGACCCAGTACTTC. This encodes CASSPRQGKETQYF.

V usage is TRBV28 and J usage is TRBJ2-2, with TRBD2 matching 13 bases. V lost 5 bases and J lost 4; bases outside the gene matches: 4. The CDR3 length is 16 residues. Germline assignment: CDR1 MDHEN and CDR2 SYDVKM. This chain's CDR3 is CASSPRTSGGTGELFF. The DNA for the CDR3 is TGTGCCAGCAGTCCCCGGACTAGCGGGGGCACCGGGGAGCTGTTTTTT.

This chain joins TRBV14 and TRBJ2-3; the D gene is possibly TRBD2 (6 bases). The CDR3 has 15 residues. Germline V gene lookup returns CDR1 SGHDN and CDR2 FVKESK. Deletions cut 3 bases from V and 2 bases from J, with 12 bases between. This chain's CDR3 is CASSHSRGYTDTQYF. The CDR3 coding sequence is TGTGCCAGCAGCCACTCGCGGGGATACACAGATACGCAGTATTTT.

The sample holds a few counts of this clone. The J gene is TRBJ2-7, the V gene TRBV11-3, with no clear D. Trimming took off 3 bases at V and 2 bases at J, with 14 bases between the two ends. Germline CDR1 and CDR2: SGHNT and YENEEA. This CDR3 spans 15 amino acids. CDR3 amino acids: CASSLSSAAAYEQYF. The CDR3 bases are TGTGCCAGCAGCTTGAGTTCCGCGGCCGCCTACGAGCAGTACTTC.

The CDR3 nucleotides read TGCAGCGTTGAACAGGGGGCGGGACAGCCCCAGCATTTT. This gives the protein CSVEQGAGQPQHF. The chain couples TRBV29-1 to TRBJ1-5; 8 nucleotides align to TRBD1. CDR1 SQVTM and CDR2 ANQGSEA come from the germline V gene. The CDR3 contains 13 residues. After removal of 2 bases from V and 7 bases from J, the junction contained 4 bases not matched to a gene.

The rearrangement links TRBV19 to TRBJ1-6; unclear D gene. Trimming pared 7 bases from V and 5 bases from J, leaving 15 bases between. Per germline, CDR1 LNHDA and CDR2 SQIVND (reference sequence). The CDR3 has 15 amino acids. DNA for the CDR3: TGTGCCAGTATCATACGACCGGGAAATAATTCACCCCTCCACTTT. Translated: CASIIRPGNNSPLHF. The complete variable domain, with remaining parts taken from reference TRBV19 and TRBJ1-6, reads DGGITQSPKYLFRKEGQNVTLSCEQNLNHDAMYWYRQDPGQGLRLIYYSQIVNDFQKGDIAEGYSVSREKKESFPLTVTSAQKNPTAFYLCASIIRPGNNSPLHFGNGTRLTVT.

Here the CDR3 DNA reads TGTGCCAGTAGTATCCAGGGGGTGGTCGGCGAGCAGTACTTC. Translation gives CASSIQGVVGEQYF. V gene TRBV19 combines with J gene TRBJ2-7; 7 bases line up with TRBD1. Trimming took 3 bases from V and 6 from J; bases not matched to a gene: 8. The CDR3 has 14 residues. Germline V gene sequence: CDR1 LNHDA, CDR2 SQIVND (reference sequence). Based on the CDR3 plus reference TRBV19 and TRBJ2-7, the full variable domain is DGGITQSPKYLFRKEGQNVTLSCEQNLNHDAMYWYRQDPGQGLRLIYYSQIVNDFQKGDIAEGYSVSREKKESFPLTVTSAQKNPTAFYLCASSIQGVVGEQYFGPGTRLTVT.

The chain uses TRBV28 and TRBJ2-1; D unresolved. V lost 2 bases and J lost 7, with 6 bases in between. This CDR3 has 12 amino acids. CDR1 MDHEN and CDR2 SYDVKM come from the germline V gene. CDR3 nucleotides: TGTGCCAGCAGTTTACTCCGGAATGAGCAGTTCTTC. It specifies CASSLLRNEQFF.

J is TRBJ1-1 and V is TRBV19, with no clear D. This CDR3 region has 13 residues. CDR1 and CDR2 from the germline V gene are LNHDA and SQIVND (reference sequence). CDR3 coding DNA: TGTGTTAGTAAACCCGCAGGGAACACTGAAGCTTTCTTT. As protein: CVSKPAGNTEAFF.

This clone occurred a few times. V gene TRBV19 combines with J gene TRBJ1-1; a possible D gene is TRBD1 (5 bases). Germline lookup yields CDR1 LNHDA and CDR2 SQIVND (reference sequence). V lost 3 bases and J 1 base, leaving 15 bases between the germline ends. The CDR3 is 16 amino acids. The CDR3 nucleotides read TGTGCCAGTAGTATCCAAGGGCGGGGGAGGAACACTGAAGCTTTCTTT. It codes for CASSIQGRGRNTEAFF.

V gene TRBV30 combines with J gene TRBJ1-3; 8 bases agree with TRBD1. This CDR3 region has 15 residues. The ends lost 2 bases at V and 3 bases at J; junction bases unmatched: 6. The germline gives CDR1 GTSNPN, CDR2 SVGIG (reference sequence). The CDR3 spells CAWSTGGTGGNTIYF. The CDR3 DNA reads TGTGCCTGGAGTACCGGGGGGACAGGTGGAAACACCATATATTTT. The complete variable domain, with remaining parts taken from reference TRBV30 and TRBJ1-3, reads SQTIHQWPATLVQPVGSPLSLECTVEGTSNPNLYWYRQAAGRGLQLLFYSVGIGQISSEVPQNLSASRPQDRQFILSSKKLLLSDSGFYLCAWSTGGTGGNTIYFGEGSWLTVV.

The chain recombines TRBV7-7 with TRBJ1-6, with TRBD1 as a possible D gene (6 bases). This CDR3 region has 14 residues. The V gene lost 6 bases and the J gene lost 10 bases, with 16 bases spanning the gap. Germline CDR1 SSHAT, CDR2 FNYEAQ (reference sequence). CDR3 residues: CASRVPGAESPLHF. The CDR3 nucleotides read TGTGCCAGCAGAGTCCCGGGGGCTGAGTCACCCCTCCACTTT.

This rearrangement joins TRBV18 to TRBJ2-6; TRBD1 might be the D (5 bases). The germline CDR1 and CDR2 sequences are KGHSH and LQKENI. The germline V and J ends were trimmed by 0 bases and 2 bases, with 5 bases remaining between them. This CDR3 comprises 15 residues. Here the CDR3 DNA reads TGTGCCAGCTCACCACCAGGGGCTGGGGCCAACGTCCTGACTTTC. As protein: CASSPPGAGANVLTF.

The V and J genes are TRBV10-2 and TRBJ2-7; the match to TRBD1 covers 11 bases. The J segment lost 4 bases and the V segment lost 2 bases, leaving 1 base of the junction unmatched. Germline CDR1 is WSHSY and CDR2 is SAAADI. CDR3 length: 14 residues. Written as DNA, the CDR3 is TGCGCCAGCAGTGAGGGGACAGGGGGTTACGAGCAGTACTTC. The encoded protein is CASSEGTGGYEQYF.